A single sample is the source of the 26 T cell receptor beta chains below, sequenced in a study of Ad26.COV2.S vaccination and SARS-CoV-2 variants. The repertoire was sequenced with immunoSEQ multiplex PCR; TCRdb's copy has only in-frame clones and lacks some. The table shows approximately 340,000 clones, with just over 90% occurring only once. Here the sequenced sample was peripheral blood, taken after recovery from COVID-19. Receptors originate from a human donor who had recovered from COVID-19.

The chain couples TRBV27 to TRBJ2-3, with D unresolved. Germline V lookup: CDR1 MNHEY, CDR2 SMNVEV (reference sequence). V was shortened by 3 bases and J by 2 bases, with 3 bases between the two germline ends. CDR3 length: 12 residues. CDR3 protein: CASSFDTDTQYF. CDR3 DNA sequence: TGTGCCAGCAGTTTTGACACAGATACGCAGTATTTT.

This sequence joins TRBV20-1 and TRBJ1-2; TRBD1 is a possible D gene (5 bases). From germline, CDR1 is DFQATT and CDR2 SNEGSKA (reference sequence). Trimming pared 6 bases from V and 4 bases from J, leaving 9 bases between. The CDR3 has 11 amino acids. The CDR3 DNA reads TGCAGTGCCCAGGACACCTATGGCTACACCTTC. It specifies CSAQDTYGYTF.

The chain couples TRBV2 to TRBJ2-1; D perhaps matches TRBD2 (5 bases). The CDR3 sequence is 15 residues long. CDR1 SNHLY and CDR2 FYNNEI come from the germline V gene. Between the trimmed V and J ends, which lost 1 base and 0 bases, there was a span of 7 bases. The CDR3 loop is CASSEGELSYNEQFF. The CDR3 DNA reads TGTGCCAGCAGTGAAGGGGAGCTCTCCTACAATGAGCAGTTCTTC.

This chain connects TRBV12-3 or TRBV12-4 to TRBJ2-3; D not resolved. CDR3 length: 12 residues. V lost 5 bases and J lost 0, with 3 bases in between. The CDR3 region is CASSHSTDTQYF. The CDR3 region has the DNA TGTGCCAGCAGTCATAGCACAGATACGCAGTATTTT.

Of note for this clone: The germline gene is not matched at one end of the junction; a read error may be the cause. The chain joins TRBV7-7 to TRBJ2-3, with 11 bases lining up with TRBD2. The CDR3 runs 17 residues. The germline gives CDR1 SSHAT, CDR2 FNYEAQ (reference sequence). The CDR3 bases are TGTGCTAGCAGCTTCGGACTAGCGGGTTGGAACACAGATACGCAGTATTTT. It is translated as CASSFGLAGWNTDTQYF.

The chain uses TRBV7-9 and TRBJ1-3, with D maybe TRBD1 (5 bases). The germline CDR1 and CDR2 sequences are SEHNR and FQNEAQ (reference sequence). CDR3 length: 12 residues. V shed 5 bases and J shed 11 bases, with 13 bases lying between them. This chain's CDR3 is CASSPSGGSIYF. The CDR3, as DNA: TGTGCCAGCAGCCCCTCGGGGGGATCCATATATTTT.

V and J are TRBV7-9 and TRBJ2-7; the D is unclear. V shed 2 bases and J shed 2 bases, with 10 bases lying between them. The CDR3 covers 14 residues. Germline values: CDR1 SEHNR, CDR2 FQNEAQ (reference sequence). CDR3 sequence: CASSLNQDPYEQYF. As DNA, the CDR3 is TGTGCCAGCAGCTTAAATCAAGACCCCTACGAGCAGTACTTC.

V gene TRBV7-2 combines with J gene TRBJ2-2; D not resolved. Germline lookup yields CDR1 SGHTA and CDR2 FQGNSA. V was trimmed by 3 bases and J by 1 base, leaving 6 bases between them. The CDR3 extends over 14 amino acids. The CDR3 loop is CASSLALNTGELFF. In DNA form, the CDR3 reads TGTGCCAGCAGCTTGGCACTGAACACCGGGGAGCTGTTTTTT. Full variable domain (rest looked up from reference TRBV7-2 and TRBJ2-2): GAGVSQSPSNKVTEKGKDVELRCDPISGHTALYWYRQSLGQGLEFLIYFQGNSAPDKSGLPSDRFSAERTGGSVSTLTIQRTQQEDSAVYLCASSLALNTGELFFGEGSRLTVL.

This rearrangement joins TRBV10-3 to TRBJ2-1, with 11 bases lining up with TRBD2. This CDR3 comprises 13 residues. Per germline, CDR1 ENHRY and CDR2 SYGVKD. V shed 9 bases and J 7 bases; nucleotides not matched to a gene: 5. The CDR3 region is CAIDSGGANEQFF. The CDR3 nucleotides are TGTGCCATAGATAGCGGGGGGGCGAATGAGCAGTTCTTC.

This chain joins TRBV6-5 and TRBJ1-1; 7 positions match TRBD1. The CDR3 is 13 amino acids. The J segment lost 8 bases and the V segment lost 5 bases, leaving 8 bases of the junction unmatched. Germline assignment: CDR1 MNHEY and CDR2 SVGAGI. This CDR3 reads CASSTGEGIEAFF. For the CDR3, the DNA is TGTGCCAGCAGTACAGGGGAGGGGATAGAAGCTTTCTTT.

The chain couples TRBV7-9 to TRBJ1-6; no clear D. CDR1 is SEHNR and CDR2 is FQNEAQ in the germline V gene (reference sequence). V gave up 3 bases and J gave up 11 bases, with 5 bases separating them. This CDR3 comprises 11 residues. The CDR3 coding sequence is TGTGCCAGCAGCTTGGGAACACCCCTCCACTTT. It yields the protein CASSLGTPLHF.

The chain joins TRBV6-5 to TRBJ1-5; no clear D gene. The length of the CDR3 is 15 residues. V was pared by 4 bases and J by 6 bases, with 16 bases between. Germline V gives CDR1 MNHEY, CDR2 SVGAGI. As DNA, the CDR3 is TGTGCCAGCAGTTCCTTAGGTGGGGTGGGTCAGCCCCAGCATTTT. It is translated as CASSSLGGVGQPQHF.

V and J are TRBV5-6 and TRBJ2-7; D is unclear. Germline CDR1 and CDR2: SGHDT and YYEEEE. This CDR3 spans 15 amino acids. With 3 bases removed from V and 0 bases from J, the gap between germline ends came to 13 bases. CDR3 sequence (DNA): TGTGCCAGCAGCTCAAGCCCCGCCCGCTCCTACGAGCAGTACTTC. This codes for CASSSSPARSYEQYF.

This CDR3 reads CASSQVMSTEAFF. For the CDR3, the DNA is TGCGCCAGCAGCCAAGTCATGTCCACTGAAGCTTTCTTT. This rearrangement joins TRBV4-1 to TRBJ1-1, with unresolved D. Per germline, CDR1 MGHRA and CDR2 YSYEKL. This CDR3 comprises 13 residues. V lost 1 base to trimming and J lost 4 bases, with 7 bases between them.

This clone was seen at least ten times. This chain links TRBV6-4 with TRBJ2-1; 8 bases align to TRBD2. The trim removed 6 bases at V and 3 bases at J, leaving 4 bases unmatched. The germline CDR1 and CDR2 sequences are MRHNA and SNTAGT. The length of the CDR3 is 14 residues. CDR3 protein: CASRRGVDYNEQFF. The CDR3 DNA follows: TGTGCCAGCAGGCGGGGGGTAGACTACAATGAGCAGTTCTTC.

The CDR3, as DNA: TGTGCCACCAGTGAGGGACAGGGCTACGAGCAGTACTTC. Amino acid sequence: CATSEGQGYEQYF. J is TRBJ2-7 and V is TRBV24-1; 9 positions match TRBD1. J gave up 3 bases and V 4 bases, and 0 bases lay outside the gene matches. Germline CDR1 and CDR2: KGHDR and SFDVKD. The CDR3 length is 13 residues.

This clone was observed once. The CDR3: CASSTDRGVNGYTF. Written as DNA, the CDR3 is TGTGCCAGCAGTACGGACAGGGGTGTGAATGGCTACACCTTC. This rearrangement joins TRBV27 to TRBJ1-2; 9 nucleotides line up with TRBD1. V trimming: 5 bases; J trimming: 6 bases; junction bases outside the gene matches: 7. CDR1 is MNHEY, CDR2 SMNVEV, per germline (reference sequence). The CDR3 length is 14 residues.

The J gene is TRBJ1-1, the V gene TRBV18; no clear D gene. The CDR3 sequence is 16 residues long. With 1 base removed from V and 2 bases from J, the gap between germline ends came to 14 bases. Germline CDR1 reads KGHSH; CDR2 reads LQKENI. CDR3 coding DNA: TGTGCCAGCTCACCACGGTTTTTCAGGCCCAACACTGAAGCTTTCTTT. This encodes CASSPRFFRPNTEAFF. Looking up the rest from reference TRBV18 and TRBJ1-1 gives the full variable domain: NAGVMQNPRHLVRRRGQEARLRCSPMKGHSHVYWYRQLPEEGLKFMVYLQKENIIDESGMPKERFSAEFPKEGPSILRIQQVVRGDSAAYFCASSPRFFRPNTEAFFGQGTRLTVV.

The chain joins TRBV12-3 or TRBV12-4 to TRBJ2-1; possible D gene TRBD1, 6 bases. The CDR3 sequence is 12 residues long. Trimming shortened V by 5 bases and J by 8 bases, and 10 bases separated the two germline ends. The CDR3 DNA sequence: TGTGCCAGCAGTCGGGACATCCATGAGCAGTTCTTC. Its translation is CASSRDIHEQFF.

This clone occurred once. This rearrangement joins TRBV4-1 to TRBJ1-2; D might be TRBD1 (5 bases). The ends were cut back, 6 bases at V and 2 bases at J, with 10 bases in the middle. The CDR3 has 13 amino acids. From germline, CDR1 is MGHRA and CDR2 YSYEKL. The CDR3 bases are TGCGCCAGCAGATCCGACAGAAACTATGGCTACACCTTC. This encodes CASRSDRNYGYTF.

The chain is built from TRBV19 and TRBJ2-7; 10 nucleotides line up with TRBD2. The CDR3 consists of 15 residues. Trimming at V came to 3 bases and at J to 2 bases, leaving 4 bases not matched to a gene. Germline V lookup: CDR1 LNHDA, CDR2 SQIVND (reference sequence). The CDR3 DNA follows: TGTGCCAGTAGTATTGGGCTAGCGGGGGCCTACGAGCAGTACTTC. Its protein product is CASSIGLAGAYEQYF.

The rearrangement links TRBV2 to TRBJ1-1; D gene unclear. The CDR3 totals 11 residues. The V end was cut by 8 bases, the J end by 5 bases, with 9 bases between. Germline assignment: CDR1 SNHLY and CDR2 FYNNEI. The CDR3 DNA sequence: TGTGCCAGCGTTTCGAGGACTGAAGCTTTCTTT. It translates to CASVSRTEAFF.

The chain recombines TRBV5-1 with TRBJ1-4, with D hard to call. Germline values: CDR1 SGHRS, CDR2 YFSETQ. The ends were cut back, 8 bases at V and 5 bases at J, with 22 bases in the middle. There are 16 residues in the CDR3. The CDR3, as DNA: TGCGCCAGAAACCAGAACTTCACACTCGGGAATGAAAAACTGTTTTTT. It yields the protein CARNQNFTLGNEKLFF.

The V and J genes are TRBV3-1 (or the pseudogene TRBV3-2) and TRBJ2-1, with TRBD2 as a possible D gene (6 bases). Per the germline V gene, CDR1 is LGHDT and CDR2 is YNNKEL (reference sequence). V gave up 3 bases and J gave up 8 bases, with 8 bases separating them. This CDR3 is 12 amino acids long. In nucleotides, the CDR3 is TGTGCCAGCAGCCACGGCGGGGATGAGCAGTTCTTC. Translating gives CASSHGGDEQFF.

This chain links TRBV18 with TRBJ2-1, with D uncertain. Germline CDR1 and CDR2: KGHSH and LQKENI. This CDR3 region has 15 residues. Trimming removed 5 bases from V and 2 bases from J, with 13 bases in between. This CDR3 is CASSADRPPYNEQFF. The DNA of the CDR3 is TGTGCCAGCTCAGCGGACCGACCCCCCTACAATGAGCAGTTCTTC.

The chain uses TRBV5-4 and TRBJ1-6; D perhaps matches TRBD1 (6 bases). The CDR3 consists of 17 residues. With 3 bases removed from V and 0 bases from J, the gap between germline ends came to 13 bases. The germline gives CDR1 SGHNT, CDR2 YYREEE (reference sequence). In DNA, the CDR3 is TGTGCCAGCAGCTCATGGCCCAGGGGCTCCTATAATTCACCCCTCCACTTT. Amino acids: CASSSWPRGSYNSPLHF.